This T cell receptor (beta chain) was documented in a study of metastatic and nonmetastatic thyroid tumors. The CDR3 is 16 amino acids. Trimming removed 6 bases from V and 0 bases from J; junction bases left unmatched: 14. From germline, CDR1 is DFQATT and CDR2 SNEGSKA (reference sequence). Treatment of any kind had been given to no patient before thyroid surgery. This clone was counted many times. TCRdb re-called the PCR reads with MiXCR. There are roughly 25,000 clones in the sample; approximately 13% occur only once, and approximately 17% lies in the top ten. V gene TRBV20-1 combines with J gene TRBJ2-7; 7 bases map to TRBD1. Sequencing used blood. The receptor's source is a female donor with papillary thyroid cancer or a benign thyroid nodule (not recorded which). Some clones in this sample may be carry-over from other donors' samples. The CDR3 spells CSAPGQRTTSSYEQYF. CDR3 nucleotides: TGCAGTGCCCCGGGACAGCGAACAACCTCCTCCTACGAGCAGTACTTC.